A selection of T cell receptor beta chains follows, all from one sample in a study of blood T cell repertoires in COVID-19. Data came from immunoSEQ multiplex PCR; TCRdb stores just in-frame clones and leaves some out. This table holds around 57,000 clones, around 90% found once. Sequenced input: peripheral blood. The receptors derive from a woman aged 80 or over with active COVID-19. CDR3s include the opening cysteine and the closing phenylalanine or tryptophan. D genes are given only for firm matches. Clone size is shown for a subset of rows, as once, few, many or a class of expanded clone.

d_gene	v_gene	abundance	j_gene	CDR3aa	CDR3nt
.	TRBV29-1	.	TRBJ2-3	CSVEGRVADTQYF	TGCAGCGTTGAGGGCAGGGTGGCAGATACGCAGTATTTT
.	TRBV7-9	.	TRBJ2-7	CASSLLPGGRYEQYF	TGTGCCAGCAGCTTATTACCGGGGGGCCGCTACGAGCAGTACTTC
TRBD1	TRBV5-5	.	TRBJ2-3	CASSGDSSGDTQYF	TGTGCCAGCAGCGGGGACAGTAGTGGGGATACGCAGTATTTT
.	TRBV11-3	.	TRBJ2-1	CASSKRGGPGNEQFF	TGTGCCAGCAGTAAAAGGGGGGGGCCTGGAAATGAGCAGTTCTTC
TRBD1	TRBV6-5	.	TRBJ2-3	CASYKGQGASDTQYF	TGTGCCAGCTACAAGGGACAGGGGGCGTCTGATACGCAGTATTTT
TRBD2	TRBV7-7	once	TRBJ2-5	CASSPGTSGGAPKETQYF	TGTGCTAGCAGCCCCGGGACTAGCGGGGGGGCCCCCAAAGAGACCCAGTACTTC
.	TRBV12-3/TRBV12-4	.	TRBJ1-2	CASSSSVNYGYTF	TGTGCCAGCAGTTCAAGCGTTAACTATGGCTACACCTTC
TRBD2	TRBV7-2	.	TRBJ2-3	CASSLQAGGTDTQYF	TGTGCCAGCAGCTTACAAGCGGGGGGCACAGATACGCAGTATTTT
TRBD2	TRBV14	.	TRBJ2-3	CASSPLAGRGTDTQYF	TGTGCCAGCAGCCCATTAGCGGGGAGGGGCACAGATACGCAGTATTTT
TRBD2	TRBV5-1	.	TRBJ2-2	CASSLTGGYTGELFF	TGCGCCAGCAGCTTGACGGGGGGGTACACCGGGGAGCTGTTTTTT
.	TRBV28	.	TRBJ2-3	CASSSYTDTQYF	TGTGCCAGCAGTTCTTACACAGATACGCAGTATTTT
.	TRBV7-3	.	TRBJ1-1	CASSLYGRGETEAFF	TGTGCCAGCAGCTTATATGGGCGGGGCGAGACTGAAGCTTTCTTT
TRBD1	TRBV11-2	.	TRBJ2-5	CASSSDRGTAYPQETQYF	TGTGCCAGCAGCTCTGACAGGGGGACTGCCTATCCCCAAGAGACCCAGTACTTC
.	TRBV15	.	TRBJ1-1	CATTKPGNTEAFF	TGTGCCACCACTAAACCAGGGAACACTGAAGCTTTCTTT
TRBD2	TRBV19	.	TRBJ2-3	CASSRFGGGATDTQYF	TGTGCCAGTAGCCGTTTCGGCGGGGGGGCAACAGATACGCAGTATTTT
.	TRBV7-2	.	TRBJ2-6	CASSFRGSGANVLTF	TGTGCCAGCAGCTTTCGGGGCTCTGGGGCCAACGTCCTGACTTTC
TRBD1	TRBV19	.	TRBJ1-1	CASSGDRGLTEAFF	TGTGCCAGTAGCGGGGACAGGGGGCTCACTGAAGCTTTCTTT
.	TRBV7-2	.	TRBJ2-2	CASSFWTRDTGELFF	TGTGCCAGCAGCTTTTGGACGCGGGACACCGGGGAGCTGTTTTTT
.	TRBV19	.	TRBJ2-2	CASSLRQTGELFF	TGTGCCAGTAGTCTGAGACAGACCGGGGAGCTGTTTTTT
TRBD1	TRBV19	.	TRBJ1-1	CASSRTGDTEAFF	TGTGCCAGTAGTCGGACAGGGGACACTGAAGCTTTCTTT
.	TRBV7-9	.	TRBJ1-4	CASSLIGEKLFF	TGTGCCAGCAGCTTAATCGGGGAAAAACTGTTTTTT
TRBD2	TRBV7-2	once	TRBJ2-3	CASKVGGAVDTQYF	TGTGCCAGCAAGGTCGGGGGGGCAGTAGATACGCAGTATTTT
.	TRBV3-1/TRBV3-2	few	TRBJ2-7	CASSQPGGEQYF	TGTGCCAGCAGCCAACCCGGGGGCGAGCAGTACTTC